This T cell receptor beta chain stems from a study of T cells in Graves' hyperthyroidism and ophthalmopathy (dated by TCRdb to the late 2010s). With regard to the full study: Peripheral blood samples were taken at the time of initial diagnosis, prior to any treatment. TCR V-J signatures able to tell the groups apart were searched for in a discovery cohort of some 97 patients, of whom 40 to 45 had Graves' ophthalmopathy and 57 had stable Graves' hyperthyroidism. An independent validation cohort of about 19 hyperthyroidism patients and 17 patients who later progressed to ophthalmopathy tested prospective prediction of ophthalmopathy. The 100 discovery patients were randomly split 7:3 into training and test sets. In over five Graves' hyperthyroidism patients, the study also compared T-cell repertoires from thyroid tissue with T-cell repertoires from blood. After sampling, hyperthyroidism patients received methimazole starting at 30 mg daily, and ophthalmopathy patients received high-dose intravenous methylprednisolone. The paper describes TCR Vbeta CDR3 sequencing of 120 to 150 peripheral blood samples, made up of approximately 40 ophthalmopathy patients, some 80 hyperthyroidism patients and about 17 progressor patients.

This clonotype was recorded a few times. What antigen it recognizes has not been identified. The record has no base qualities; no much larger clone is one base away. The TCR beta CDR3 regions were amplified from RNA transcripts. A first-round RT-PCR of the TCR CDR3 used the HTBI primer set with the Qiagen OneStep RT-PCR kit. Libraries were constructed in a second round of multiplex PCR, after which size selection and purification were carried out. Paired-end sequencing of the libraries was performed with 100 bp reads on an Illumina HiSeq2000. The original methods were these. SOAPnuke was used to process the raw data, removing reads that contained adapters or uncalled bases, had a mean Phred below 15, or lacked an exact match to the constant primer or identifier. COPE v1.2.5 was used to merge high-quality paired reads, and clonotypes were defined as unique nucleotide sequences. MiTCR v1.1 was used to align the clonotypes against IMGT TRBV, TRBD and TRBJ reference segments. Analysis was restricted to V-J combinations with a frequency above 0.0001, which covered 99% to 99.2% of repertoires. The TCS score was defined as F50 (clonal expansion) divided by E x V (chaos), with BLOSUM62-based TCRdist calculated between CDR3 peptides within each V-J. Welch's t-statistics and random forest reduced roughly 530 V-J features to around 14, which were used in a naive Bayes classifier (R e1071). The public reads were run again by TCRdb, first through fastp at Q25 and then through MiXCR, and only productive beta chains were kept. When rows share a CDR3 protein, they turn into one entry using the most common DNA and genes. V and J calls and clone size were set by TCRdb, not the authors. Counted in this sample were roughly 650,000 distinct CDR3 sequences; approximately 16% of them appeared once. The top ten clonotypes cover 2.5% to 4% of the sample.

CDR1 is given as MDHEN and CDR2 as SYDVKM, both from the germline V gene. From the cysteine through the phenylalanine, the CDR3 covers 13 amino acids. Only CDR3 DNA is held: 39 bases, read in frame from base 1. Deletion took 8 bases off V and 6 bases off J, with a span of 14 bases between the germline ends. On the study overall, not on this receptor specifically: In validation, the model predicted progression to ophthalmopathy a median of roughly 6.1 months before onset, with roughly 70% sensitivity and 72.22% specificity. Sample size was not statistically predetermined, and investigators were not blinded to group allocation. In cross-validation, a model built on a 13 V-J signature told ophthalmopathy apart from stable hyperthyroidism with just under 90% sensitivity and approximately 81% specificity, and in testing the same model reached 80%/75%. Most expanded thyroid clonotypes (frequency above 0.001) were also detected in blood, a finding suggesting that blood repertoires may reflect thyroid immune responses.

Ophthalmopathy patients had moderately to severely active disease, with a Clinical Activity Score of 3 or more, a NOSPECS grade of 4 or more, and a disease duration of less than 3 months. Exclusion was applied to patients with uncontrolled infections, other autoimmune diseases, pregnancy or lactation. Diagnoses were established on the basis of clinical symptoms, serum thyroxine and TRAb, thyroid ultrasound, and orbital computed tomography. PBMCs were isolated from 7.5 to 10 ml of fresh peripheral blood by Ficoll-Paque density gradient centrifugation. Trizol reagent was used to extract total RNA, and RNA quality was then checked on an Agilent 2100 Bioanalyzer.

The sequence joins TRBV28 to TRBJ1-5; the best D guess is TRBD1, with 5 bases matching. Input material: blood. This TCR was sampled from a woman aged 40-49 years with Graves' ophthalmopathy. The nucleotides read TGTGCCAGCGAGGAGATCGGGGGTCAGCCCCAGCATTTT. Translated, it reads CASEEIGGQPQHF.